This T cell receptor beta chain was identified during a study of CD8 T cells in Susac syndrome. Per germline, CDR1 SGHAT and CDR2 FQNNGV. J was trimmed by 4 bases and V by 1 base; bases with no gene match: 5. This CDR3 has 16 amino acids. As to this clonotype: Antigen specificity is unknown.

Findings of the study overall: Clonal expansion was present among Susac CD8+ cells. This expansion reached its peak in TEMRA cells and in active patients.

The authors sequenced TCR beta from blood CD8+ and CD4+ T cells. The RNA input was 0.5 to 1 ug, and it was reverse transcribed with random hexamers. Multiplex PCR with immunoSEQ amplified the TCR beta CDR3 across 54 Vbeta and 13 Jbeta. A single record per CDR3 protein comes from TCRdb applying MiXCR to the immunoSEQ multiplex PCR reads. Of 100,000 to 150,000 distinct CDR3 sequences listed, around 95% were seen once; the top ten hold about 0.19%. The specimen was CD8+ T cells from PBMCs. This chain connects TRBV11-2 to TRBJ2-3; 10 bases line up with TRBD2. This clonotype was sampled from a human donor with Susac syndrome. The CDR3 coding sequence is TGTGCCAGCAGCTTAGTAAGCGGGGGGGCTTCAGATACGCAGTATTTT. Protein sequence: CASSLVSGGASDTQYF.